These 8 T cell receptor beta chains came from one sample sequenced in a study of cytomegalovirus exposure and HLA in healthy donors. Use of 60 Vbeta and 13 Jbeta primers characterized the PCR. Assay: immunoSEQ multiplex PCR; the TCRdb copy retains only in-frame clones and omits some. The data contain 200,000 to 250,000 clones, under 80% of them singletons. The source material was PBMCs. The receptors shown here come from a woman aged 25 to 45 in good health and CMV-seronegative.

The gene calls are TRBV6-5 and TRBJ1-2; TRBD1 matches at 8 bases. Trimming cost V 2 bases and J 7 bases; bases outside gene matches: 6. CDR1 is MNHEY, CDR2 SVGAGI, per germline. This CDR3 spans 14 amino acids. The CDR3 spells CASSYDQGAGGYTF. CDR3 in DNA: TGTGCCAGCAGTTACGACCAGGGGGCGGGTGGCTACACCTTC.

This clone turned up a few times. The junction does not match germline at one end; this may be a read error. The CDR3: CASRTGRCYNSPLHF. CDR3 sequence (DNA): TGTGCCAGCAGGACAGGGAGATGCTATAATTCGCCCCTCCACTTT. V usage is TRBV2 and J usage is TRBJ1-6; 7 positions match TRBD1. In germline, CDR1 is SNHLY, CDR2 FYNNEI. The CDR3 has 15 amino acids.

In DNA form, the CDR3 reads TGTGCCAGCAGCCCGGCGGGGGGATTCTCCTACGAGCAGTACTTC. This codes for CASSPAGGFSYEQYF. The gene calls are TRBV5-4 and TRBJ2-5; 8 bases fit TRBD2. The J call may be incorrect, as the DNA end agrees better with TRBJ2-7. The CDR3 runs 15 residues. Looked up from germline, CDR1 is SGHNT and CDR2 is YYREEE (reference sequence).

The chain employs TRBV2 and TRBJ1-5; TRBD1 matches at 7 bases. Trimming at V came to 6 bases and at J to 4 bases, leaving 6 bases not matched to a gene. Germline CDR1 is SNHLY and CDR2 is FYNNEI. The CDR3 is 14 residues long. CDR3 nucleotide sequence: TGTGCCAGCAGAGGGTGGACAGGAAATCAGCCCCAGCATTTT. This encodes CASRGWTGNQPQHF.

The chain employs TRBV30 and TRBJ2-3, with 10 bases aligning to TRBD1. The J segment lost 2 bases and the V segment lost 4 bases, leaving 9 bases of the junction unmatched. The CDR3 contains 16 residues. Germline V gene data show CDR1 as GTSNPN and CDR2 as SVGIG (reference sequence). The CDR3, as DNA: TGTGCCTGGACCCGGACAGGGGGTTTGGACACAGATACGCAGTATTTT. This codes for CAWTRTGGLDTDTQYF.

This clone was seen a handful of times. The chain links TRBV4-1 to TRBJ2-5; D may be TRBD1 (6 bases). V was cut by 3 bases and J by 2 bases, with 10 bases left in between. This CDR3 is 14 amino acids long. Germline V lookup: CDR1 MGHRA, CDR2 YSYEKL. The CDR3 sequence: CASSQVDRQETQYF. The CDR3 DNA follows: TGCGCCAGCAGCCAGGTAGACAGGCAAGAGACCCAGTACTTC.

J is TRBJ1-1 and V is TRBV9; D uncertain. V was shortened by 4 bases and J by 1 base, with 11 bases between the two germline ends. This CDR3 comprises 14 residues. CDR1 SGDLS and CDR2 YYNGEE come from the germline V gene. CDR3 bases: TGTGCCAGCAGCTTCCGGGATTCGAACACTGAAGCTTTCTTT. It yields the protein CASSFRDSNTEAFF. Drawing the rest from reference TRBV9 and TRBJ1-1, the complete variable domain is DSGVTQTPKHLITATGQRVTLRCSPRSGDLSVYWYQQSLDQGLQFLIQYYNGEERAKGNILERFSAQQFPDLHSELNLSSLELGDSALYFCASSFRDSNTEAFFGQGTRLTVV.

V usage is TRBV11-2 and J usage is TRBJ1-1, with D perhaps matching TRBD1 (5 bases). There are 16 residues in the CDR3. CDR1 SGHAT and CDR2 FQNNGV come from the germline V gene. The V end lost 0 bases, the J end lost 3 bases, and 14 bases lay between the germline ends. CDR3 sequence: CASSLDLVRGDTEAFF. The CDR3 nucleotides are TGTGCCAGCAGCTTAGATCTAGTCCGGGGGGACACTGAAGCTTTCTTT.